This T cell receptor (beta chain) comes out of a study of vaccination and CD4 T cells after COVID-19. Study at large: Post-COVID draws came a median roughly 97 days after diagnosis (range 35 to 161). Study-wide points: Rising from around 20 to 38, the median of SARS-CoV-2-reactive clonotypes did not change significantly. A median of approximately 90% of reactive clones, in convalescent patients, became evident only post-vaccination.

Described treatment: roughly 10-day PBMC culture with coronavirus spike peptide pools or control peptides (ViraFEST assay). The Oncomine TCR Beta short-read assay sequenced DNA from cultured CD4+ T cells. Cultured CD4+ T cells yielded the extracted genomic DNA. MiXCR, run by TCRdb on the PCR reads, gives a single entry per CDR3 protein. Among under 20,000 distinct CDR3 sequences listed, around 66% were seen once. A note on this clonotype: Its antigen is still unknown.

The specimen sequenced was CD4+ T cells from blood, cultured in vitro. This TCR came from a human donor who had recovered from COVID-19.

The CDR3 nucleotides read TGTGCCACCAGTAGGCAGGGTAGCAATCAGCCCCAGCATTTT. It codes for CATSRQGSNQPQHF. The chain joins TRBV15 to TRBJ1-5; D might be TRBD1 (5 bases). The V end lost 6 bases, the J end lost 0 bases, and 9 bases lay between the germline ends. Germline CDR1 is LNHNV and CDR2 is YYDKDF (reference sequence). The CDR3 runs 14 residues.